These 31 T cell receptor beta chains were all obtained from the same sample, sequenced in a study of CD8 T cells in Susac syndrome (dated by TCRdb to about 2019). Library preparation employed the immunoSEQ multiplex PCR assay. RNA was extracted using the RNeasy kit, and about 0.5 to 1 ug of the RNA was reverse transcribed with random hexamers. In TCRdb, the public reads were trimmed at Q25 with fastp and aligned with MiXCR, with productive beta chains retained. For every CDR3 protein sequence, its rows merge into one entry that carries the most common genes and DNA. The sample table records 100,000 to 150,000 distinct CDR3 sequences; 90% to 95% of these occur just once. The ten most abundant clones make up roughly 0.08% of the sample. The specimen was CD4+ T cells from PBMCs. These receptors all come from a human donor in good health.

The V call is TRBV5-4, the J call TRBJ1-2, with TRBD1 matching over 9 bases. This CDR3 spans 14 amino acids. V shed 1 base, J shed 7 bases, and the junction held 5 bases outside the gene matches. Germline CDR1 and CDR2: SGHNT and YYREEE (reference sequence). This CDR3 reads CASSLIQGAGGYTF. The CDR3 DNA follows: TGTGCCAGCAGCTTGATACAGGGGGCAGGTGGCTACACCTTC. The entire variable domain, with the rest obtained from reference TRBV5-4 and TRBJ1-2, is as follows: ETGVTQSPTHLIKTRGQQVTLRCSSQSGHNTVSWYQQALGQGPQFIFQYYREEENGRGNFPPRFSGLQFPNYSSELNVNALELDDSALYLCASSLIQGAGGYTFGSGTRLTVV.

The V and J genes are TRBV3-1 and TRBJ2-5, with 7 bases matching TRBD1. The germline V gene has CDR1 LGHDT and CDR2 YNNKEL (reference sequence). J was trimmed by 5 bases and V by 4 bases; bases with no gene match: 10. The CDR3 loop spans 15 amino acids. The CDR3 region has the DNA TGTGCCAGCAGCCTAAGAACAGGGGTCCGGGAGACCCAGTACTTC. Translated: CASSLRTGVRETQYF.

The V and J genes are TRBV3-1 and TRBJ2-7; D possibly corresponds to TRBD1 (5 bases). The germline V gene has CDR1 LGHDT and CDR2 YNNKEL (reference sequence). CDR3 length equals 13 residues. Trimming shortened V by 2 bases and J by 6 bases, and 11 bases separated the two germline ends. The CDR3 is CASSQQGSGEQYF. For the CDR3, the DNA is TGTGCCAGCAGCCAACAGGGTAGTGGCGAGCAGTACTTC.

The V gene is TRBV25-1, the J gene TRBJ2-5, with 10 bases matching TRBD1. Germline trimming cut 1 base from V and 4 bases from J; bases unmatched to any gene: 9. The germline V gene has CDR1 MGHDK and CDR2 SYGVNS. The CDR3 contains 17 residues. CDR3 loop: CASSELGQGLRSETQYF. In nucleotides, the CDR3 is TGTGCCAGCAGTGAATTGGGACAGGGGCTAAGGTCAGAGACCCAGTACTTC. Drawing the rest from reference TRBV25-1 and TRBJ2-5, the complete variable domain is EADIYQTPRYLVIGTGKKITLECSQTMGHDKMYWYQQDPGMELHLIHYSYGVNSTEKGDLSSESTVSRIRTEHFPLTLESARPSHTSQYLCASSELGQGLRSETQYFGPGTRLLVL.

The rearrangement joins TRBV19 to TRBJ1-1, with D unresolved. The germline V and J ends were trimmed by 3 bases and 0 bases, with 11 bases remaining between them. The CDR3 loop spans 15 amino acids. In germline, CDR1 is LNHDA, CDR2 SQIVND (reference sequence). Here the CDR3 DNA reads TGTGCCAGTAGTATGGGCCGACACATGAACACTGAAGCTTTCTTT. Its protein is CASSMGRHMNTEAFF.

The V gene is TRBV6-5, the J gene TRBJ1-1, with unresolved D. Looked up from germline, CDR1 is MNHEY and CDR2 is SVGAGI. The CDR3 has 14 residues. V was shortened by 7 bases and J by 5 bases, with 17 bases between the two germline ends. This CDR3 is CASTDPPGVTEAFF. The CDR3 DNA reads TGTGCCAGCACGGACCCCCCGGGAGTGACTGAAGCTTTCTTT.

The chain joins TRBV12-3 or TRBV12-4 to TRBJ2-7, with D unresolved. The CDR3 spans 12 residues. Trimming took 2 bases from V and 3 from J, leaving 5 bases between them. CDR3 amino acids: CASSLLGYEQYF. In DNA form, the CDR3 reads TGTGCCAGCAGTTTATTGGGCTACGAGCAGTACTTC.

The CDR3 DNA sequence: TGTGCCAGCAGCCAAGGCCTTGACTCCGACACTGAAGCTTTCTTT. It translates to CASSQGLDSDTEAFF. The V gene is TRBV4-2, the J gene TRBJ1-1; the D is unclear. V was cut by 1 base and J by 3 bases, with 12 bases left in between. The V gene's germline CDR1 is LGHNA and CDR2 YNFKEQ. This CDR3 contains 15 residues.

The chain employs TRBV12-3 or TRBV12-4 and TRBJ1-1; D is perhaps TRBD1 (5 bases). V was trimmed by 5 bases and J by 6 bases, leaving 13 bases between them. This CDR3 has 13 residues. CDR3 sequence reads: CASSLRTNSEAFF. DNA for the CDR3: TGTGCCAGCAGTCTGCGGACAAATTCTGAAGCTTTCTTT.

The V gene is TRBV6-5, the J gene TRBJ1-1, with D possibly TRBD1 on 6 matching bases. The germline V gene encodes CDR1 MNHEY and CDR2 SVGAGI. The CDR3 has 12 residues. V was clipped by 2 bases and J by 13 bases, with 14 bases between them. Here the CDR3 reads CASSYPSGESFF. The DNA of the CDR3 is TGTGCCAGCAGTTACCCCTCAGGGGAAAGTTTCTTT.

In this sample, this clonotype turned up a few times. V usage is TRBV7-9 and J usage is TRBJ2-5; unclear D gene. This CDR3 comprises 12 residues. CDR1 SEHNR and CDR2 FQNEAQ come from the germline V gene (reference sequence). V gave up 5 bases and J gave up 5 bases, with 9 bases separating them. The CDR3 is CASSQVGETQYF. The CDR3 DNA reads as TGTGCCAGCAGCCAGGTGGGGGAGACCCAGTACTTC.

The CDR3 spells CAAGGGSGGETQYF. The DNA for the CDR3 is TGTGCCGCTGGGGGCGGCTCGGGGGGAGAGACCCAGTACTTC. The chain employs TRBV3-1 and TRBJ2-5, with D tentatively TRBD2 (7 bases). Germline V gene sequence: CDR1 LGHDT, CDR2 YNNKEL (reference sequence). The CDR3 is made up of 14 amino acids. V was cut by 11 bases and J by 4 bases, with 20 bases left in between.

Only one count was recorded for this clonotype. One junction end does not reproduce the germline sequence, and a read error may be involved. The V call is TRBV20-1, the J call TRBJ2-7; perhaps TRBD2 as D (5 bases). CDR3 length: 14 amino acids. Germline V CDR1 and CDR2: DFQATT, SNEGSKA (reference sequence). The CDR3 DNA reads TGCAGTGCTAGAGGGACTCTTTATTCTTACGAGCAATACTTC. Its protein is CSARGTLYSYEQYF.

In nucleotides, the CDR3 is TGTGCCAGCACTCTGACACGGAACACTGAAGCTTTCTTT. As protein: CASTLTRNTEAFF. The chain recombines TRBV6-5 with TRBJ1-1; D not resolved. Trimming pared 7 bases from V and 1 base from J, leaving 10 bases between. CDR3 length equals 13 residues. Per germline, CDR1 MNHEY and CDR2 SVGAGI.

CDR3 sequence: CASSLSGLARAGELFF. CDR3 nucleotides: TGTGCCAGCAGCCTCTCAGGACTAGCGAGGGCCGGGGAGCTGTTTTTT. V gene TRBV5-8 combines with J gene TRBJ2-2, with 9 bases matching TRBD2. Germline V gives CDR1 SGHTS, CDR2 YDEGEE. Germline trimming cut 4 bases from V and 6 bases from J; bases unmatched to any gene: 10. CDR3 length equals 16 residues. Full variable domain (missing parts from reference TRBV5-8 and TRBJ2-2): EAGVTQSPTHLIKTRGQQATLRCSPISGHTSVYWYQQALGLGLQFLLWYDEGEERNRGNFPPRFSGRQFPNYSSELNVNALELEDSALYLCASSLSGLARAGELFFGEGSRLTVL.

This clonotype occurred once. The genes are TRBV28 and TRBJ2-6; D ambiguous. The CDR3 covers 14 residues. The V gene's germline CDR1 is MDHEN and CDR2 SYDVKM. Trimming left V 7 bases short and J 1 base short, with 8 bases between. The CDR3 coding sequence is TGTGCCAGCATCCAGGATTCTGGGGCCAACGTCCTGACTTTC. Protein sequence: CASIQDSGANVLTF.

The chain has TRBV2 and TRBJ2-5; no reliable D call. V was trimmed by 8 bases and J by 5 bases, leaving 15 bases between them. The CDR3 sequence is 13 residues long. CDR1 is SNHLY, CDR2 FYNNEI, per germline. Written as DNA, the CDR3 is TGTGCCAGCCTAAAAGAGGCTTTCGAGACCCAGTACTTC. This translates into CASLKEAFETQYF.

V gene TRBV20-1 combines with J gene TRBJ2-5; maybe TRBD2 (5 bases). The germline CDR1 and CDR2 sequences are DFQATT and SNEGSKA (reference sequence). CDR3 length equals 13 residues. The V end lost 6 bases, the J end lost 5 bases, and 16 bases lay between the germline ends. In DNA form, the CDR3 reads TGCAGTGCCGAGGGCCCAGACCGCGAGACCCAGTACTTC. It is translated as CSAEGPDRETQYF.

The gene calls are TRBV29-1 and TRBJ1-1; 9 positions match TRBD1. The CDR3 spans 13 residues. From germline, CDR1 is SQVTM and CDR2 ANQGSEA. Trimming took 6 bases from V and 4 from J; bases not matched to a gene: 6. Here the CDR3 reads CSVNTGGGTEAFF. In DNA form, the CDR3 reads TGCAGCGTCAACACAGGGGGCGGCACTGAAGCTTTCTTT.

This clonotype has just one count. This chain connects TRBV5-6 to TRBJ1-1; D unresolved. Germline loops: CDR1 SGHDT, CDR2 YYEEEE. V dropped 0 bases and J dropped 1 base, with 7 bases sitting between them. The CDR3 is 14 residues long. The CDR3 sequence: CASSLDSGNTEAFF. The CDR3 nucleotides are TGTGCCAGCAGCTTGGACAGCGGGAACACTGAAGCTTTCTTT.

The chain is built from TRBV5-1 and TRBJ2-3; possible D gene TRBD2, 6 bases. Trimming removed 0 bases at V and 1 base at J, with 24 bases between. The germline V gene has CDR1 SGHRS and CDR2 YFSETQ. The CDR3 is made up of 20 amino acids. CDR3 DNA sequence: TGCGCCAGCAGCTTGGGGGGCCCTACCAGGAGGGCAGCTGGCACAGATACGCAGTATTTT. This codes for CASSLGGPTRRAAGTDTQYF.

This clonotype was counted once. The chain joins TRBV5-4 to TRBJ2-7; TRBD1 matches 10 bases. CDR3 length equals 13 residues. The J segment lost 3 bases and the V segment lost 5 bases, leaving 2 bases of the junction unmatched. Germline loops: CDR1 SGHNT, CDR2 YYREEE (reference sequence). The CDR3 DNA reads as TGTGCCAGCAGACGGACAGGGGGCTACGAGCAGTACTTC. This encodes CASRRTGGYEQYF.

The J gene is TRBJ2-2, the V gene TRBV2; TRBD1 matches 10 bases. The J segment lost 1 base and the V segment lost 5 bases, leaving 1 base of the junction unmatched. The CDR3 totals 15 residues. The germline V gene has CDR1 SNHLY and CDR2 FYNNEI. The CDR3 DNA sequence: TGTGCCAGCAGTTGGACAGGGGGGAACACCGGGGAGCTGTTTTTT. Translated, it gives CASSWTGGNTGELFF.

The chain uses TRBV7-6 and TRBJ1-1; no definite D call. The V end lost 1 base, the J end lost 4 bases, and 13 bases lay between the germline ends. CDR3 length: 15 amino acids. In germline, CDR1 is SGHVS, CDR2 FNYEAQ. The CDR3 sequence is CASSLVGTGSTEAFF. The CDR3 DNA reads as TGTGCCAGCAGCTTAGTAGGAACGGGTTCCACTGAAGCTTTCTTT.

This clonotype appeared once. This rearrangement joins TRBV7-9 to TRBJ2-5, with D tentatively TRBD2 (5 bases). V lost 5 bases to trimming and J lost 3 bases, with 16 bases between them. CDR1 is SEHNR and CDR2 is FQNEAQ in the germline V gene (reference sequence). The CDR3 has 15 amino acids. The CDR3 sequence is CASSPNEGREETQYF. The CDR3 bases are TGTGCCAGCAGCCCTAATGAGGGTCGTGAAGAGACCCAGTACTTC.

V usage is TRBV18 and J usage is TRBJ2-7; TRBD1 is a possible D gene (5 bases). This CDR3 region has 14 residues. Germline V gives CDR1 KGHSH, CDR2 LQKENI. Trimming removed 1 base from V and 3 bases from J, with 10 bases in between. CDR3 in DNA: TGTGCCAGCTCACCACGGGAAGGGGTCTACGAGCAGTACTTC. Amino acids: CASSPREGVYEQYF. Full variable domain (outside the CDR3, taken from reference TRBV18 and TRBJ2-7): NAGVMQNPRHLVRRRGQEARLRCSPMKGHSHVYWYRQLPEEGLKFMVYLQKENIIDESGMPKERFSAEFPKEGPSILRIQQVVRGDSAAYFCASSPREGVYEQYFGPGTRLTVT.

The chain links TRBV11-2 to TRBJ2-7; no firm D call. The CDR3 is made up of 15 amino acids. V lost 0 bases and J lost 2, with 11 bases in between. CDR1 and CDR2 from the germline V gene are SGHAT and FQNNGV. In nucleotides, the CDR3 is TGTGCCAGCAGCTTAGAGACCAGCGCGGCCTACGAGCAGTACTTC. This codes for CASSLETSAAYEQYF.

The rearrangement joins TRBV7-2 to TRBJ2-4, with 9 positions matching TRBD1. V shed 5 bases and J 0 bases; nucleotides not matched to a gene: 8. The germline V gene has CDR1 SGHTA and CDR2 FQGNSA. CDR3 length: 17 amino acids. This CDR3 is CASSPRTGDLAKNIQYF. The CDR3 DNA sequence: TGTGCCAGCAGCCCGCGGACAGGGGACTTAGCCAAAAACATTCAGTACTTC.

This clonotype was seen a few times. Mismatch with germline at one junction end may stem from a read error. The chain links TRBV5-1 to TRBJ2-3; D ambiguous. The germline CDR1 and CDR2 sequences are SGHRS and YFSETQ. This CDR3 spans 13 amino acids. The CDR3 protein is CASSLDSTDTQYF. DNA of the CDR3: TGTGCCAGCAGCTTGGACAGCACAGATACGCAGTATTTT. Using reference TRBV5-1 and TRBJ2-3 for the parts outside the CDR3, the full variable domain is KAGVTQTPRYLIKTRGQQVTLSCSPISGHRSVSWYQQTPGQGLQFLFEYFSETQRNKGNFPGRFSGRQFSNSRSEMNVSTLELGDSALYLCASSLDSTDTQYFGPGTRLTVL.

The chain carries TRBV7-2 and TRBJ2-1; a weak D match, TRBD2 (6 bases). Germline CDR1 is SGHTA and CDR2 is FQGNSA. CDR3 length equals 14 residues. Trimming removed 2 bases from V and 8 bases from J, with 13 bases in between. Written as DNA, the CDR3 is TGTGCCAGCAGCTTATGGGGCCCGGGGGATGAGCAGTTCTTC. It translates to CASSLWGPGDEQFF.

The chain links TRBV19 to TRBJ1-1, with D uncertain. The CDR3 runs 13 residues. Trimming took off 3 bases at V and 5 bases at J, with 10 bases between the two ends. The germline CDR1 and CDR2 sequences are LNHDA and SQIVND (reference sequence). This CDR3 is CASSIFRKTEAFF. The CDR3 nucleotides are TGTGCCAGTAGTATCTTCAGGAAAACTGAAGCTTTCTTT.